This T cell receptor (beta chain) was identified in a study of cytomegalovirus exposure and HLA in healthy donors. Study-level information: Some 85 million unique TCRs, all from HLA-typed donors, were included in an early release of the data. Falling in the Caucasian-associated ancestry cluster were 80% to 90% of under 500 genotyped donors.

Vbeta (60) and Jbeta (13) primers were used in the PCR. Libraries were prepared by immunoSEQ multiplex PCR; TCRdb keeps only in-frame clonotypes and omits some of them. The table includes 150,000 or so clones, roughly 85% detected once. Trimming took 1 base from V and 0 from J, leaving 16 bases between them. Germline V lookup: CDR1 MNHNS, CDR2 SASEGT. The CDR3 sequence is 17 residues long. Every donor was a healthy person donating bone marrow. The gene calls are TRBV6-1 and TRBJ2-7, with a tentative D call TRBD2 (6 bases). The sequence came from a middle-aged man in good health and CMV-seropositive. Sequencing was carried out using PBMCs. In nucleotides, the CDR3 is TGTGCCAGCAGTGAAGTTGGGGGGATACTTAGCTCCTACGAGCAGTACTTC. This encodes CASSEVGGILSSYEQYF.